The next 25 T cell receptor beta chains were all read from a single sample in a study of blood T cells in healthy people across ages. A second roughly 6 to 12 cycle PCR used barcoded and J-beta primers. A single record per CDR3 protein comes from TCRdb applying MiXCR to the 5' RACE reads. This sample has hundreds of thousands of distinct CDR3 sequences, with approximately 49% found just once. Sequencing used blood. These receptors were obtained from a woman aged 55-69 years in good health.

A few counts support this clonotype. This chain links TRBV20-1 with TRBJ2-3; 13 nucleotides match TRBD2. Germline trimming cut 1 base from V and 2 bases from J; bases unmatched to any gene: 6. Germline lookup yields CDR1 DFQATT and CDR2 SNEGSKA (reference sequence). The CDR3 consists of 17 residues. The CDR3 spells CSARGRGLAGHTDTQYF. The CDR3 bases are TGCAGTGCTAGAGGGCGGGGACTAGCGGGACACACAGATACGCAGTATTTT.

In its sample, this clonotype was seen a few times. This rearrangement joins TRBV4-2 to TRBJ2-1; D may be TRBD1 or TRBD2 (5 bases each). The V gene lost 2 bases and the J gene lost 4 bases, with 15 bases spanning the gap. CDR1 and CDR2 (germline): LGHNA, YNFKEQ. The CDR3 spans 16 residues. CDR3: CASSQSGTTAYNEQFF. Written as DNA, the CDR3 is TGTGCCAGCAGCCAATCTGGGACCACCGCGTACAATGAGCAGTTCTTC.

The CDR3 region has the DNA TGCAGTGCTAGAGTTGGGGGTACGCAGTATTTT. Translation: CSARVGGTQYF. The chain uses TRBV20-1 and TRBJ2-3; D assignment may be TRBD1 or TRBD2 (5 bases each). Germline V gives CDR1 DFQATT, CDR2 SNEGSKA (reference sequence). Between the trimmed V and J ends, which lost 1 base and 8 bases, there was a span of 7 bases. The CDR3 covers 11 residues.

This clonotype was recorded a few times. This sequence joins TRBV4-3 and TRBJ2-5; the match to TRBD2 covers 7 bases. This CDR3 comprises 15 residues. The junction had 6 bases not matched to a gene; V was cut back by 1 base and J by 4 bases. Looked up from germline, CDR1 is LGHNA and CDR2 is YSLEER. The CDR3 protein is CASSQALGEGETQYF. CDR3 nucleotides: TGCGCCAGCAGCCAAGCCCTCGGGGAGGGAGAGACCCAGTACTTC.

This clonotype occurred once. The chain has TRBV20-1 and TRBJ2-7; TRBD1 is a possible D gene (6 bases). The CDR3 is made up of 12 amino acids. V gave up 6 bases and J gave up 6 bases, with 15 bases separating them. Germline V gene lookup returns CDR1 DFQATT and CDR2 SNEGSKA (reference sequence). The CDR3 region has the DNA TGCAGTGCCAGTCCCGGGACAATCGAGCAGTACTTC. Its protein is CSASPGTIEQYF.

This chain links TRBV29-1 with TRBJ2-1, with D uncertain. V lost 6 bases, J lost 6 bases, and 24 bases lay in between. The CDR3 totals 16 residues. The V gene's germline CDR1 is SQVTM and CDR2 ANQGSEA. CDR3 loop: CSVPPERRARSNEQFF. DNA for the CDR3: TGCAGCGTACCACCTGAAAGACGGGCTAGATCCAATGAGCAGTTCTTC.

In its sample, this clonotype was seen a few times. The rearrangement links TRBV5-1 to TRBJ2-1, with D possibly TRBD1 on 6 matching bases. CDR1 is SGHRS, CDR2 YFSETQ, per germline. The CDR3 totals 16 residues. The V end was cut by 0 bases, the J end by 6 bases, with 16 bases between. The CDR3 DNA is TGCGCCAGCAGCTTGGCCTCGGGGCTAGGGGGCAATGAGCAGTTCTTC. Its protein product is CASSLASGLGGNEQFF. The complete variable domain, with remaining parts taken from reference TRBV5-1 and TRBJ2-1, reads KAGVTQTPRYLIKTRGQQVTLSCSPISGHRSVSWYQQTPGQGLQFLFEYFSETQRNKGNFPGRFSGRQFSNSRSEMNVSTLELGDSALYLCASSLASGLGGNEQFFGPGTRLTVL.

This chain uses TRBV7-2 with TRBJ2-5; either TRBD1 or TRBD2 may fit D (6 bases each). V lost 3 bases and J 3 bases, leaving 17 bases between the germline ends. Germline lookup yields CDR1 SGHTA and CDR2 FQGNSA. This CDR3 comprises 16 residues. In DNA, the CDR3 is TGTGCCAGCAGCTTCTACAGGGAGGAATGGGAAGAGACCCAGTACTTC. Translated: CASSFYREEWEETQYF.

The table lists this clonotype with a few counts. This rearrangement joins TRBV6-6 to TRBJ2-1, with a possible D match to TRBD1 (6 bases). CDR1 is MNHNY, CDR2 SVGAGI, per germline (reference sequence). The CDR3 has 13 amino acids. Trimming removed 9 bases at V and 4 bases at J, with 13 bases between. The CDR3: CASSDSPYNEQFF. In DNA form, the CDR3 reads TGTGCCAGTTCGGACAGTCCTTACAATGAGCAGTTCTTC.

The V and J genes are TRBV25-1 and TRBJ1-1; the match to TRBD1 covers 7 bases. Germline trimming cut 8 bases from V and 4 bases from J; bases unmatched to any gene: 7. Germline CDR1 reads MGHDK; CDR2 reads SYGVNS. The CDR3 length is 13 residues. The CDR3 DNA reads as TGTGCCAGCGGACCCGGGACAGCCACTGAAGCTTTCTTT. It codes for CASGPGTATEAFF.

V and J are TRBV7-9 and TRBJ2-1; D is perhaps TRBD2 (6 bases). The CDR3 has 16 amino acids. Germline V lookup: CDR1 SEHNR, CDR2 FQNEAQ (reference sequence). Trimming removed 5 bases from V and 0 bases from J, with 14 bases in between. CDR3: CASSVGTSSSYNEQFF. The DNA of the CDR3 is TGTGCCAGCAGCGTAGGGACTTCTAGCTCCTACAATGAGCAGTTCTTC. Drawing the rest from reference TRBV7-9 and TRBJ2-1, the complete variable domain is DTGVSQNPRHKITKRGQNVTFRCDPISEHNRLYWYRQTLGQGPEFLTYFQNEAQLEKSRLLSDRFSAERPKGSFSTLEIQRTEQGDSAMYLCASSVGTSSSYNEQFFGPGTRLTVL.

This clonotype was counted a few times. The CDR3 DNA reads TGTGCCAGCAGCCAAGTCGGTCGACAGTTTGGTTCACCCCTCCACTTT. It specifies CASSQVGRQFGSPLHF. The chain joins TRBV4-2 to TRBJ1-6, with D possibly TRBD1 on 5 matching bases. This CDR3 contains 16 residues. Germline V gene data show CDR1 as LGHNA and CDR2 as YNFKEQ. Trimming took off 1 base at V and 9 bases at J, with 16 bases between the two ends.

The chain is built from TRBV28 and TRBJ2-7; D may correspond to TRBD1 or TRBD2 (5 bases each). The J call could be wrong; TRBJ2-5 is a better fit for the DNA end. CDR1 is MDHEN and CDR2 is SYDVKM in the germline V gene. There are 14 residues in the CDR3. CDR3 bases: TGTGCCAGCAGTCAACCCAGGGACGTCGAGACCCAGTACTTC. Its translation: CASSQPRDVETQYF.

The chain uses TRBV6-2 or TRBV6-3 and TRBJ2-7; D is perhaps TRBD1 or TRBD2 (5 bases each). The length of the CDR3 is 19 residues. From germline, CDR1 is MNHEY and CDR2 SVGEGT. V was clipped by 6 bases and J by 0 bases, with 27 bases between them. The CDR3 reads CASRVSGTELIQSSYEQYF. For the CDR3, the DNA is TGTGCCAGCAGAGTCTCCGGGACGGAACTAATTCAAAGCTCCTACGAGCAGTACTTC.

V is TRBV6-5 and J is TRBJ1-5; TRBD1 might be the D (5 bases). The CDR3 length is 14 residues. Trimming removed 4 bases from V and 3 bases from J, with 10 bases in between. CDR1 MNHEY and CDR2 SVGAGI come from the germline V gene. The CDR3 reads CASSSDSDNQPQHF. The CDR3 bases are TGTGCCAGCAGTTCCGACAGCGACAATCAGCCCCAGCATTTT.

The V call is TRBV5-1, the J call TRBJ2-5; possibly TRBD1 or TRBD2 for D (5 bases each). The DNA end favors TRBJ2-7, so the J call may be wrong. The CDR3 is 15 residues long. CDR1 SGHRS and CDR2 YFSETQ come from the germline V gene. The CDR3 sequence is CASSSRPGPADEQYF. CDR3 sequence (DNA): TGCGCCAGCAGCTCGAGGCCGGGACCAGCGGACGAGCAGTACTTC.

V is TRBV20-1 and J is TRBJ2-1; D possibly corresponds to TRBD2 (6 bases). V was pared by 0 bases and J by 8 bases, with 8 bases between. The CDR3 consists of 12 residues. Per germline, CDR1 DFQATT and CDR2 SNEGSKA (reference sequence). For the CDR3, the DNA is TGCAGTGCTAGAGAAGCGGGCTATGAGCAGTTCTTC. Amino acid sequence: CSAREAGYEQFF.

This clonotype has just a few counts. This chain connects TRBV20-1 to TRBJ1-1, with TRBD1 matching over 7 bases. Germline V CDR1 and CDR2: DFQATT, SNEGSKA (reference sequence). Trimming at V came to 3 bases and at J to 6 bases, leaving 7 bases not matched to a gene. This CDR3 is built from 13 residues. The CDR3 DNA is TGCAGTGCTAGTGTTACAGGGGATTCTGAAGCTTTCTTT. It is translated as CSASVTGDSEAFF.

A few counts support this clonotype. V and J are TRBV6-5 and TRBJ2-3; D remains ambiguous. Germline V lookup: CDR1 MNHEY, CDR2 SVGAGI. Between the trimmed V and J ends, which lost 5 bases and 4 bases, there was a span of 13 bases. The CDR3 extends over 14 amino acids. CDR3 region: CASSPRSSADTQYF. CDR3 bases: TGTGCCAGCAGTCCCCGGTCGTCCGCAGATACGCAGTATTTT.

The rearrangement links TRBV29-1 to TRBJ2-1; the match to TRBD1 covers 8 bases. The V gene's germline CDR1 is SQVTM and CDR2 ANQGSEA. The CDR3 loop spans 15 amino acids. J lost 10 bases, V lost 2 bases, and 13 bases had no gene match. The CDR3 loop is CSVETGQGRFREQFF. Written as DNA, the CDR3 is TGCAGCGTTGAAACCGGACAGGGTCGTTTTAGGGAGCAGTTCTTC.

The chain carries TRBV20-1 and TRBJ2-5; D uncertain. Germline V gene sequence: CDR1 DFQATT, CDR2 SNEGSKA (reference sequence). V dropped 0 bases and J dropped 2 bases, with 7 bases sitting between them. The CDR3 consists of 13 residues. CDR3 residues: CSARETSQETQYF. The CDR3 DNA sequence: TGCAGTGCTAGAGAAACCAGTCAAGAGACCCAGTACTTC.

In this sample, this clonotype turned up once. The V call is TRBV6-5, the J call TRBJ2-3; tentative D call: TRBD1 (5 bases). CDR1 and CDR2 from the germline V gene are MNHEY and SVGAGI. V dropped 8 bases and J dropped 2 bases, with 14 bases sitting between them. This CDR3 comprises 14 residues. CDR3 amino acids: CASCSRQHTDTQYF. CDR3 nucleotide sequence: TGTGCCAGCTGCTCCCGACAGCACACAGATACGCAGTATTTT.

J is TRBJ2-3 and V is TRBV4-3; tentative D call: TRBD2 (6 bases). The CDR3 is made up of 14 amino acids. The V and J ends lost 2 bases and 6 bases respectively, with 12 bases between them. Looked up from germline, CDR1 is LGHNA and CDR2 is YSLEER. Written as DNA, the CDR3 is TGCGCCAGCAGCCAAATCCAAAGCGGGGATACGCAGTATTTT. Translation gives CASSQIQSGDTQYF.

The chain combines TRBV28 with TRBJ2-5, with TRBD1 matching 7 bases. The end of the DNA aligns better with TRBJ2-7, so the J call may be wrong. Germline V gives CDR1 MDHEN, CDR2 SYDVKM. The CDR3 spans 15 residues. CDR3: CASSSIDRVVNEQYF. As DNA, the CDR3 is TGTGCCAGCAGTTCAATCGACAGGGTCGTCAACGAGCAGTACTTC.

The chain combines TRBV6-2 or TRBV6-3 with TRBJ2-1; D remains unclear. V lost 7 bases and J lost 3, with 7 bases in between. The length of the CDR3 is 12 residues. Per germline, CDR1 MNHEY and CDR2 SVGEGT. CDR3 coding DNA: TGTGCCAGCATGCAAGACTACAATGAGCAGTTCTTC. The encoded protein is CASMQDYNEQFF.